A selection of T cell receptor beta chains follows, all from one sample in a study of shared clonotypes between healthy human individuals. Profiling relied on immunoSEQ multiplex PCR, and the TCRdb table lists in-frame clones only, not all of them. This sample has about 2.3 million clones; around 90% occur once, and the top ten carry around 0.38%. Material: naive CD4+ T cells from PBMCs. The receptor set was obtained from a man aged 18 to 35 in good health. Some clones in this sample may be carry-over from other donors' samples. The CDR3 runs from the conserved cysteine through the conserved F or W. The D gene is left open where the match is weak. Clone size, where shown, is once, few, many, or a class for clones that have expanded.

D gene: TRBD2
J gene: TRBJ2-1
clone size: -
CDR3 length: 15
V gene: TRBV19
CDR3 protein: CASGGGRAPYNEQFF
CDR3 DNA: TGTGCCAGCGGGGGAGGGAGGGCCCCCTACAATGAGCAGTTCTTC

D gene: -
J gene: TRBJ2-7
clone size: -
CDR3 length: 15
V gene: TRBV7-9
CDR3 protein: CASSPTGGSVREQYF
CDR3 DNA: TGTGCCAGCAGCCCTACGGGCGGGTCTGTCCGCGAGCAGTACTTC

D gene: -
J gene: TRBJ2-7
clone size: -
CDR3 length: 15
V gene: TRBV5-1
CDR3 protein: CASSLGGTISYEQYF
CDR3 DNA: TGCGCCAGCAGCTTAGGCGGGACGATCTCCTACGAGCAGTACTTC

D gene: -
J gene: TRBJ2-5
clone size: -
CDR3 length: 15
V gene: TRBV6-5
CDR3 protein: CASSSTPGAQETQYF
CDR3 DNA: TGTGCCAGCAGTTCGACCCCGGGAGCCCAAGAGACCCAGTACTTC

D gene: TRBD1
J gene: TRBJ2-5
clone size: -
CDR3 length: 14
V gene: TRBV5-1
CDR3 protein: CASSLEGATETQYF
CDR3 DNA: TGCGCCAGCAGCTTGGAGGGGGCTACGGAGACCCAGTACTTC

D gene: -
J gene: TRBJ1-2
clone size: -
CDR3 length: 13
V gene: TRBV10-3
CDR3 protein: CAITQGNNYGYTF
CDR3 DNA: TGTGCCATCACCCAGGGTAATAACTATGGCTACACCTTC

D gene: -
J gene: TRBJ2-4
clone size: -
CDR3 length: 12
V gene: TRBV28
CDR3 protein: CASSLQGTVQYF
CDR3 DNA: TGTGCCAGCAGTTTGCAGGGGACGGTTCAGTACTTC

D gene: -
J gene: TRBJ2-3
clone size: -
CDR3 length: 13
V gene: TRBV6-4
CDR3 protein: CASGAPGKDTQYF
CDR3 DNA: TGTGCCAGTGGGGCCCCAGGGAAAGATACGCAGTATTTT

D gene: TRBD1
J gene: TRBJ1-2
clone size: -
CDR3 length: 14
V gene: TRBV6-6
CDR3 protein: CASRGQGKNYGYTF
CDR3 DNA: TGTGCCAGCAGAGGACAGGGGAAGAACTATGGCTACACCTTC

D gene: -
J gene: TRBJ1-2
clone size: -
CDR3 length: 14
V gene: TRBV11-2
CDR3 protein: CASSLVISGDGYTF
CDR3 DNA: TGTGCCAGCAGCTTAGTTATCTCCGGGGATGGCTACACCTTC

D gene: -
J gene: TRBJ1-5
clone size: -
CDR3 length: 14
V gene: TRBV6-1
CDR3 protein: CASSGGGGNQPQHF
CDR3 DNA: TGTGCCAGCAGTGGGGGGGGAGGGAATCAGCCCCAGCATTTT

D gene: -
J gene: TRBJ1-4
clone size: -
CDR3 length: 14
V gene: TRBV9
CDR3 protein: CASSVGPGYEKLFF
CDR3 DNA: TGTGCCAGCAGCGTAGGCCCGGGTTATGAAAAACTGTTTTTT

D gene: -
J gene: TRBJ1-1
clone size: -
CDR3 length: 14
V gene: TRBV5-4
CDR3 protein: CASSSGVVNTEAFF
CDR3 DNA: TGTGCCAGCAGCTCGGGGGTGGTGAACACTGAAGCTTTCTTT

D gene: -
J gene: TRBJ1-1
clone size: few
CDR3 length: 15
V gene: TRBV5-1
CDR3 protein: CASSLESYGSAEAFF
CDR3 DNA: TGCGCCAGCAGCTTGGAATCTTACGGTAGCGCTGAAGCTTTCTTT

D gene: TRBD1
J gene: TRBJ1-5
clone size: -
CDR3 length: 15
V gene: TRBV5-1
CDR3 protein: CASSLEGGSQQPQHF
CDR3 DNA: TGCGCCAGCAGCTTGGAAGGGGGCAGCCAGCAGCCCCAGCATTTT

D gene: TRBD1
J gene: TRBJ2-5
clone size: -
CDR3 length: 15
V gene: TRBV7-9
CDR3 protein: CARLWDRGIGETQYF
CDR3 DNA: TGTGCCAGGCTATGGGACAGGGGCATTGGGGAGACCCAGTACTTC

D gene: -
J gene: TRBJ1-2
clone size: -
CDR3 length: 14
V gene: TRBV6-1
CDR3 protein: CASSEVAVNYGYTF
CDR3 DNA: TGTGCCAGCAGTGAAGTTGCGGTTAACTATGGCTACACCTTC

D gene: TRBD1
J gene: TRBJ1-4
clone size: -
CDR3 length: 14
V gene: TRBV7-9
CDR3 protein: CASTDRGKNEKLFF
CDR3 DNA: TGTGCCAGCACCGACAGGGGGAAGAATGAAAAACTGTTTTTT

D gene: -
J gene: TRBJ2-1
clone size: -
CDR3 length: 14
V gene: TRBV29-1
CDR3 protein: CSVGGVGVYNEQFF
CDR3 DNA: TGCAGCGTTGGGGGTGTGGGCGTATACAATGAGCAGTTCTTC

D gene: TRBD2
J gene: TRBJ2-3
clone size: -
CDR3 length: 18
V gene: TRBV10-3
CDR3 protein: CAISERRTSGQSTDTQYF
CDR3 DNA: TGTGCCATCAGTGAGCGACGAACTAGCGGGCAAAGCACAGATACGCAGTATTTT

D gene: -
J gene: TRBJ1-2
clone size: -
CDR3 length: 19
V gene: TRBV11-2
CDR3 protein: CASSLPPWAGSGVNYGYTF
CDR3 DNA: TGTGCCAGCAGCTTACCCCCATGGGCAGGGTCGGGGGTAAACTATGGCTACACCTTC

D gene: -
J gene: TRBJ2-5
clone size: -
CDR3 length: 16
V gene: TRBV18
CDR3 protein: CASSPLATARGETQYF
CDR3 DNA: TGTGCCAGCTCACCACTGGCTACGGCGAGGGGGGAGACCCAGTACTTC

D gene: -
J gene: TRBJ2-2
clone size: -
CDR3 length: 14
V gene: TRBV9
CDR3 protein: CASSFGVDTGELFF
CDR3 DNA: TGTGCCAGCAGCTTTGGGGTAGACACCGGGGAGCTGTTTTTT

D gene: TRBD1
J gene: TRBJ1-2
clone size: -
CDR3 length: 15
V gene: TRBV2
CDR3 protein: CASSGDRGVNYGYTF
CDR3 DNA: TGTGCCAGCAGTGGGGACAGGGGGGTAAACTATGGCTACACCTTC

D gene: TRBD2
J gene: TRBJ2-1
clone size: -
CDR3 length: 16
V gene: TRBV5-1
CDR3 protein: CASSWTSGSPYNEQFF
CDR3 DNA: TGCGCCAGCAGCTGGACTAGCGGGAGCCCATACAATGAGCAGTTCTTC

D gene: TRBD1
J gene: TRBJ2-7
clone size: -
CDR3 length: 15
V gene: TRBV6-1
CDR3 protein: CASTGPGQGIYEQYF
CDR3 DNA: TGTGCCAGCACGGGGCCGGGACAGGGGATCTACGAGCAGTACTTC